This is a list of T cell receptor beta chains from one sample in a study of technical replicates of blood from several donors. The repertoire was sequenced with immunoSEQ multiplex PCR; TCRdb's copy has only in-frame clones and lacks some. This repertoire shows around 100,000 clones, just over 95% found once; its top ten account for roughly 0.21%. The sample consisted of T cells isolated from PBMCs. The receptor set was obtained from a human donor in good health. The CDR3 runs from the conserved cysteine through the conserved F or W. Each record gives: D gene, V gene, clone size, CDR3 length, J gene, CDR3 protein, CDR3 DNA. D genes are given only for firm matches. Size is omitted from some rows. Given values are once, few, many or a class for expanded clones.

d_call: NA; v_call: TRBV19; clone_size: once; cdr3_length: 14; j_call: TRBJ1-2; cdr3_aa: CASRVGQPSIGYTF; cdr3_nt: TGTGCCTCTAGAGTTGGACAGCCTTCTATTGGCTACACCTTC
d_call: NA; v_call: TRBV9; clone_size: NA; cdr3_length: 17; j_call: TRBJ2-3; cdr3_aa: CASSVGGGGGSTDTQYF; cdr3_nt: TGTGCCAGCAGCGTAGGAGGAGGGGGCGGAAGCACAGATACGCAGTATTTT
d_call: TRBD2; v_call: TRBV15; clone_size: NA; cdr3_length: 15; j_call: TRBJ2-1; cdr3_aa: CATSLTSEREWEQFF; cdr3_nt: TGTGCCACCAGCTTAACCTCGGAGCGGGAATGGGAGCAGTTCTTC
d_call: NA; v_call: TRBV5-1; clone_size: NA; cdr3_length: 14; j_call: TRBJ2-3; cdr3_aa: CASSLDRIADTQYF; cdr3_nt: TGCGCCAGCAGCTTGGACAGGATCGCAGATACGCAGTATTTT
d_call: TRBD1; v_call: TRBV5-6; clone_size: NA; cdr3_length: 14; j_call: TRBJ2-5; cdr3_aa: CASRRQGQQETQYF; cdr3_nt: TGTGCCAGCAGGAGACAGGGCCAGCAGGAGACCCAGTACTTC
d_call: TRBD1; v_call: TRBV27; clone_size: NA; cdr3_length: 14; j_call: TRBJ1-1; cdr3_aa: CASSKTGPHSEAFF; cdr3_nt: TGTGCCAGCAGTAAGACAGGGCCTCATTCTGAAGCTTTCTTT
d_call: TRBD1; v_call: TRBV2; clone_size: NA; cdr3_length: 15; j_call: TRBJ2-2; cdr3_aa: CASSPGQANTGELFF; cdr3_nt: TGTGCCAGCAGTCCGGGACAGGCCAACACCGGGGAGCTGTTTTTT
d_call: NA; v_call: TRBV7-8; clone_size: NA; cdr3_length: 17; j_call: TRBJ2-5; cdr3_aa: CASNVNGAAGGQETQYF; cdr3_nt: TGTGCCAGCAACGTCAATGGGGCCGCCGGCGGCCAAGAGACCCAGTACTTC
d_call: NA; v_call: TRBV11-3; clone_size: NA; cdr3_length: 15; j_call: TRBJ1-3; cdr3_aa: CASSPLAGGLNTIYF; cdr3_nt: TGTGCCAGCAGCCCCTTGGCGGGGGGCTTAAACACCATATATTTT
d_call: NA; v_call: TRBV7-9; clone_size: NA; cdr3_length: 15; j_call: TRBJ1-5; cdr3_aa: CASSPDSWSNQPQHF; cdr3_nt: TGTGCCAGCAGCCCGGACAGTTGGAGCAATCAGCCCCAGCATTTT
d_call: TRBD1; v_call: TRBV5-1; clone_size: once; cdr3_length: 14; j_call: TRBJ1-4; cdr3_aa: CASSLTGGNEKLFF; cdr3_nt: TGCGCCAGCAGCTTGACAGGGGGAAATGAAAAACTGTTTTTT
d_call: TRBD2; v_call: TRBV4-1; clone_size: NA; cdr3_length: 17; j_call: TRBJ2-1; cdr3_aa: CASSHLPGLTNYNEQFF; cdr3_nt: TGCGCCAGCAGCCATTTACCGGGACTAACCAATTACAATGAGCAGTTCTTC
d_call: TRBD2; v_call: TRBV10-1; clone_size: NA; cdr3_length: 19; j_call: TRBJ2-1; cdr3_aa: CASSLRGTSGKVAYNEQFF; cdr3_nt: TGCGCCAGCAGTCTTAGGGGGACTAGCGGGAAGGTAGCCTACAATGAGCAGTTCTTC
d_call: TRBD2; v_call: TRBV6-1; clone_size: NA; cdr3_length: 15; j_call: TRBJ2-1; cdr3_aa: CASRAMRESGNEQFF; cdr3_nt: TGTGCCAGCAGGGCAATGCGGGAGAGCGGCAATGAGCAGTTCTTC
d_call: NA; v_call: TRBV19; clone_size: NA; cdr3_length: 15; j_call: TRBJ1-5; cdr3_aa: CASSIAARANQPQHF; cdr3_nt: TGTGCCAGTAGTATCGCGGCCAGGGCCAATCAGCCCCAGCATTTT
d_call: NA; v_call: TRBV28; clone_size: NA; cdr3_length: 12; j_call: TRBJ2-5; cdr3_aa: CASSFSRETQYF; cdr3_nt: TGTGCCAGCAGTTTCTCCCGGGAGACCCAGTACTTC
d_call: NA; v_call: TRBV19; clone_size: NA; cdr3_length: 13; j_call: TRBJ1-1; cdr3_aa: CASSPQGNTEAFF; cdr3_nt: TGTGCCAGTAGTCCCCAGGGGAACACTGAAGCTTTCTTT
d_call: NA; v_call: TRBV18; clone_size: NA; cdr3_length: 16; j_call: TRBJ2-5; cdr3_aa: CASSPGAAGSLETQYF; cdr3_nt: TGTGCCAGCTCACCGGGTGCTGCCGGGTCTTTGGAGACCCAGTACTTC
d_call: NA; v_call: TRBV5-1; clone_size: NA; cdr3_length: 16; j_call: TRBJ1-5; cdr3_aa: CASSLGFRGEGQPQHF; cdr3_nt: TGCGCCAGCAGCTTGGGTTTTCGGGGTGAGGGTCAGCCCCAGCATTTT
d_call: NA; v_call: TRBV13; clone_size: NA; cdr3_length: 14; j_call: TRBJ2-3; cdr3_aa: CASSRTQATDTQYF; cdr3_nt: TGTGCCAGCAGCCGTACACAGGCCACAGATACGCAGTATTTT
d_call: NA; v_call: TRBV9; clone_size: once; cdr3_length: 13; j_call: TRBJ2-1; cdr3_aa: CASSVTLNNEQFF; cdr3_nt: TGTGCCAGCAGCGTGACACTGAACAATGAGCAGTTCTTC
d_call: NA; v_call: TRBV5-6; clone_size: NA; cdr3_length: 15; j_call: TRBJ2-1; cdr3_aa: CASSLLRSSYNEQFF; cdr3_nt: TGTGCCAGCAGCTTGCTGAGATCCTCCTACAATGAGCAGTTCTTC
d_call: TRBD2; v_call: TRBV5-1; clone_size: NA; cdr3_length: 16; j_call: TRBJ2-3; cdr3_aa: CASSFGLAGHTDTQYF; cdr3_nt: TGCGCCAGCAGCTTCGGACTAGCGGGTCACACAGATACGCAGTATTTT
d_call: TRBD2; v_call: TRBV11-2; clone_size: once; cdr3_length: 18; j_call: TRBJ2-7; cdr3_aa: CASRWKGLADLSGYEQYF; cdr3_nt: TGTGCCAGCAGATGGAAGGGACTAGCGGACTTATCGGGGTACGAGCAGTACTTC
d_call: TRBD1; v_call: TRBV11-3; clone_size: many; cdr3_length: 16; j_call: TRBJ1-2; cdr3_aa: CASSLEGRQGNYGYTF; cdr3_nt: TGTGCCAGCAGCTTAGAGGGTCGACAGGGGAACTATGGCTACACCTTC
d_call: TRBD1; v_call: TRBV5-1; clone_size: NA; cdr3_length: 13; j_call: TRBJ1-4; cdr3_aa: CASSGQGNEKLFF; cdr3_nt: TGCGCCAGCAGCGGACAGGGTAATGAAAAACTGTTTTTT
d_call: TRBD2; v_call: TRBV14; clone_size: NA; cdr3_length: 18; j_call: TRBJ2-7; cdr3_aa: CASAIQAYQRGNSYEQYF; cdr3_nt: TGTGCCAGCGCAATACAGGCCTACCAGCGGGGGAACTCCTACGAGCAGTACTTC
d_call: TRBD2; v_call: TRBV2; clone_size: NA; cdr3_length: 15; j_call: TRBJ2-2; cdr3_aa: CASNLRGVYTGELFF; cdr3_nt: TGTGCCAGCAACCTGCGGGGGGTGTACACCGGGGAGCTGTTTTTT
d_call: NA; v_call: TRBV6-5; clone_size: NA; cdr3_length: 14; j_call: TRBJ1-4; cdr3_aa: CASRRTATNEKLFF; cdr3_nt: TGTGCCAGCAGGCGGACAGCAACTAATGAAAAACTGTTTTTT
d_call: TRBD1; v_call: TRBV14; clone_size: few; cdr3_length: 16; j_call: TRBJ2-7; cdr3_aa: CASSHLPGQGTYEQYF; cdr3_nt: TGTGCCAGCAGCCACCTACCGGGACAGGGGACTTACGAGCAGTACTTC
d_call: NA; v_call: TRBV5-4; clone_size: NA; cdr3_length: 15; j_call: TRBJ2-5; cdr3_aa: CASRTDYQYQETQYF; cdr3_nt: TGTGCCAGCAGGACGGACTATCAGTACCAAGAGACCCAGTACTTC
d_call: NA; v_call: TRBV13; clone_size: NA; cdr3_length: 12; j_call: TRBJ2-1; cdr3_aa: CASSIQGDEQFF; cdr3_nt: TGTGCCAGCAGCATACAGGGAGATGAGCAGTTCTTC
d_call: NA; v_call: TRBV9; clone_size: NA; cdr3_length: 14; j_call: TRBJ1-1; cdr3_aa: CASSADVGGAEAFF; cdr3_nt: TGTGCCAGCAGCGCGGATGTAGGGGGGGCTGAAGCTTTCTTT
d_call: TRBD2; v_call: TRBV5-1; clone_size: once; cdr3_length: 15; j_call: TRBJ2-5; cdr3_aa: CASSLGLAGRETQYF; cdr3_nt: TGCGCCAGCAGCTTGGGACTAGCGGGCAGAGAGACCCAGTACTTC
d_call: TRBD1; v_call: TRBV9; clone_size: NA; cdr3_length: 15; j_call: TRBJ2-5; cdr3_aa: CASSNYPGQQETQYF; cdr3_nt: TGTGCCAGCAGCAACTACCCGGGACAGCAAGAGACCCAGTACTTC
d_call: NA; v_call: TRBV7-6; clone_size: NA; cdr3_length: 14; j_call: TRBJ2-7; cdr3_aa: CASSYSVSSYEQYF; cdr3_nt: TGTGCCAGCAGCTACAGTGTTAGCTCCTACGAGCAGTACTTC
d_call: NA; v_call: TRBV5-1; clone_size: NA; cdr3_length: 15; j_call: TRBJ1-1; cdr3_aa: CASSPPGHRNTEAFF; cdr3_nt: TGCGCCAGCAGCCCCCCGGGACACAGGAACACTGAAGCTTTCTTT
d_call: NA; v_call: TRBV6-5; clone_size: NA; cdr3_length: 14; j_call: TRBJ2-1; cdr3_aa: CASSYAGSYNEQFF; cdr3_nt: TGTGCCAGCAGTTACGCAGGCTCCTACAATGAGCAGTTCTTC
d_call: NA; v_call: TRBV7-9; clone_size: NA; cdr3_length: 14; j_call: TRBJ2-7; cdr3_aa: CASSSWGGPYEQYF; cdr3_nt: TGTGCCAGCAGCTCGTGGGGGGGCCCCTACGAGCAGTACTTC
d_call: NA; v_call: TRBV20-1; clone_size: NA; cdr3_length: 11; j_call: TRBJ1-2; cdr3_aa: CSGQDNYGYTF; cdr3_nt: TGCAGTGGACAGGATAACTATGGCTACACCTTC
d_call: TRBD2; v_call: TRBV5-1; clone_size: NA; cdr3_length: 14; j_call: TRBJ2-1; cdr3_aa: CASSPPLAEGEQFF; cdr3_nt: TGCGCCAGCAGCCCCCCTCTAGCGGAGGGTGAGCAGTTCTTC